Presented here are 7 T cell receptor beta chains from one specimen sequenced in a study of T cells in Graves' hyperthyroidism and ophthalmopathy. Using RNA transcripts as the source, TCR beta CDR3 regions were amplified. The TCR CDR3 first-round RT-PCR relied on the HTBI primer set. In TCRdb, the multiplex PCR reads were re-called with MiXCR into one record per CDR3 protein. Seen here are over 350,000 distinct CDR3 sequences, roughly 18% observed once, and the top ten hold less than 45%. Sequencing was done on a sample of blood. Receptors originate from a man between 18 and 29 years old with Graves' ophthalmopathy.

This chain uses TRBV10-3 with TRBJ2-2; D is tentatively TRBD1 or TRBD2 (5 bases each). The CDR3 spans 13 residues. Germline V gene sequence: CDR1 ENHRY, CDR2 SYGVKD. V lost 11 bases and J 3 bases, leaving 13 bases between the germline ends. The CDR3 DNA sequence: TGTGCCTCGACTGAGGGGTACACCGGGGAGCTGTTTTTT. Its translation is CASTEGYTGELFF.

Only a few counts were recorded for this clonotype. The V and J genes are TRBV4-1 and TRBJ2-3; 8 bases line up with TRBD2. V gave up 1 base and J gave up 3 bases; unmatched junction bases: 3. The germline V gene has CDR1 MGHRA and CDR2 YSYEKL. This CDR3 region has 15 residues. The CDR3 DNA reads TGCGCCAGCAGCCAAGGTCGGGGGGGTACAGATACGCAGTATTTT. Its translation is CASSQGRGGTDTQYF.

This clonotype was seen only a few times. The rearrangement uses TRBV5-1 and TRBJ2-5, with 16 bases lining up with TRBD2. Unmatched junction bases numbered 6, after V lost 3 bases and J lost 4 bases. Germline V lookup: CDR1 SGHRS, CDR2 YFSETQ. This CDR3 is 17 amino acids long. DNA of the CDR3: TGCGCCAGCAGCTCCACCGGGACTAGCGGGGGGGCAGAGACCCAGTACTTC. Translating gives CASSSTGTSGGAETQYF.

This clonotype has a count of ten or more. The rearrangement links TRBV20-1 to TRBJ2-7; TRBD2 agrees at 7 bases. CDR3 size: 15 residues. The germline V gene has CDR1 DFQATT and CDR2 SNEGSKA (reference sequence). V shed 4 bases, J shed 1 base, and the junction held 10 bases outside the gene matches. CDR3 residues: CSATPWGGLSYEQYF. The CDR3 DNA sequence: TGCAGTGCTACTCCGTGGGGGGGACTTTCCTACGAGCAGTACTTC.

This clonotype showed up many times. DNA of the CDR3: TGTGCCAGCAGCTTGGCCGGGGTCTACGAGCAGTACTTC. It specifies CASSLAGVYEQYF. The chain combines TRBV11-1 with TRBJ2-7, with D possibly matching TRBD2 (5 bases). V dropped 3 bases and J dropped 3 bases, with 9 bases sitting between them. Per germline, CDR1 SGHAT and CDR2 FQDESV (reference sequence). The CDR3 is 13 amino acids. The full variable domain, completed using reference TRBV11-1 and TRBJ2-7, is EAEVAQSPRYKITEKSQAVAFWCDPISGHATLYWYRQILGQGPELLVQFQDESVVDDSQLPKDRFSAERLKGVDSTLKIQPAELGDSAMYLCASSLAGVYEQYFGPGTRLTVT.

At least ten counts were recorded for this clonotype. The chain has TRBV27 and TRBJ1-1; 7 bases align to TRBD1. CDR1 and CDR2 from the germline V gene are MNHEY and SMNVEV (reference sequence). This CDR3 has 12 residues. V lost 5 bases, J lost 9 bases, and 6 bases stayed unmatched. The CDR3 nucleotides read TGTGCCAGCAGTATCCGGACAGGTAAAGCTTTCTTT. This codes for CASSIRTGKAFF.

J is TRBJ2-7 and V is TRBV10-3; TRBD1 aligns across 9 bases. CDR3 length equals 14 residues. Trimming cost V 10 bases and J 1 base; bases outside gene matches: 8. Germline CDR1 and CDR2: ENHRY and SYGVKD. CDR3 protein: CATRPGQGSYEQYF. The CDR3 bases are TGTGCCACCAGACCGGGACAGGGTTCCTACGAGCAGTACTTC.